This TCR beta chain was sequenced in a study of blood T cell repertoires in COVID-19 (TCRdb year 2020). With respect to the entire study: The collaborator samples originated in the United States, Italy and Spain and spanned the acute and convalescent phases of COVID-19. The prospective study material was composed of cDNA or gDNA derived from T cells, B-cell-depleted T cells, or PBMCs. The dataset comprised deeply sampled blood TCRbeta repertoires from subjects exposed to, actively infected with, or recovered from COVID-19. The repertoires were released in a freely available public database meant as a resource for research on the immune response to SARS-CoV-2. Samples came from the ongoing ImmuneRACE study (first 160 participants) plus 1,254 subjects from 6 global collaborators. A de-identified subject ID, COVID-19 status, age in years and sex were almost always included in the sample metadata. HLA class I and class II types, where available, came from metadata supplied by the sample provider rather than from assay-based typing.

Comments on this clone: Its antigen has not been determined. No much larger clone is present one base from it, and per-base qualities are unavailable.

Study-level results and caveats: The quantity of clinical and demographic metadata differed by source and by participant and was supplied without curation.

The immunoSEQ Assay, a bias-controlled multiplex PCR, was used to amplify TCRbeta CDR3 regions from genomic DNA. As for the original processing: The number of nucleated cells in each sample was estimated from the amplification of reference gene primers within the assay. To quantify the absolute abundance of each unique TCRbeta CDR3 rearrangement, sequence reads were collapsed and filtered. For each sample, productive Simpson clonality was calculated by taking the square root of Simpson's diversity index across productive rearrangements. TCRdb holds this immuneACCESS table with in-frame rearrangements only. Some clones are missing; in checked studies, unresolved V genes explain under half, and the rest has no known cause. Clone size and the V and J calls come from that table; the DNA yielded D and trimming. For this sample there are roughly 190,000 clones; 87% appear just once. The ten largest clones represent 20% to 25% of the sample.

Each collaborating institution followed its own protocols to collect whole blood in K2EDTA tubes. For TCRbeta analysis, collaborators shipped samples in one of three forms: frozen whole blood, isolated PBMCs, or DNA extracted from either of those sample types. CDR3 length: 13 amino acids, cysteine to phenylalanine. Only the CDR3 region is kept as DNA, spanning 39 bases read in frame from base 1. Trimming takes 2 bases from V and 3 bases from J, and the germline ends sit 9 bases apart. The CDR1 and CDR2 encoded by the germline V gene (reference sequence) are SGHNT and YYREEE. The receptor was derived from a man between 60 and 75 years old with active or convalescent COVID-19. Material for sequencing was peripheral blood. The chain is encoded by TRBV5-4 joined to TRBJ2-7; possibly the D gene is TRBD2, per 6 matching bases. The CDR3 region reads CASSLGEDYEQYF. In nucleotide form, the sequence is TGTGCCAGCAGCTTAGGGGAGGACTACGAGCAGTACTTC. With all but the CDR3 taken from the reference TRBV5-4 and TRBJ2-7 genes, the full variable domain is: ETGVTQSPTHLIKTRGQQVTLRCSSQSGHNTVSWYQQALGQGPQFIFQYYREEENGRGNFPPRFSGLQFPNYSSELNVNALELDDSALYLCASSLGEDYEQYFGPGTRLTVT.